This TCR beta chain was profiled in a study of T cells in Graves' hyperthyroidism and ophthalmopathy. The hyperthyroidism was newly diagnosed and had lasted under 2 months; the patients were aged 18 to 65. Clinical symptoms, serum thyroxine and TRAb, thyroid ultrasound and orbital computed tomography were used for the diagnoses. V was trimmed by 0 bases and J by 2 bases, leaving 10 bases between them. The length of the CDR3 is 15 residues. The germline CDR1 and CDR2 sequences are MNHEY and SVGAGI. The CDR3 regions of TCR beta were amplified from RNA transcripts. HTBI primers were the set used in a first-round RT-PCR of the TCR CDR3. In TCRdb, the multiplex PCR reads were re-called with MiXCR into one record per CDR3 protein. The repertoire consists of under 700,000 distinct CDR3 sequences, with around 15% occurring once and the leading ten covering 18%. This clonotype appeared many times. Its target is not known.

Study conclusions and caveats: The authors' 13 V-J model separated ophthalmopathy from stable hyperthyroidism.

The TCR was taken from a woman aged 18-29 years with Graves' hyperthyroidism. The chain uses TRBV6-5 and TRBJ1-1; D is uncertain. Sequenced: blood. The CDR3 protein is CASSYSGSSNTEAFF. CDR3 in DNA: TGTGCCAGCAGTTACTCTGGCAGCTCCAACACTGAAGCTTTCTTT.